This is a list of T cell receptor beta chains from one sample in a study of CD8 T cells in Susac syndrome. TCRdb redid the calling of the immunoSEQ multiplex PCR reads with MiXCR, one entry per CDR3 protein. The sample contains roughly 86,000 distinct CDR3 sequences, 96% of which appear only once. Sequencing was carried out using CD8+ T cells from PBMCs. The receptors derive from a human donor with Susac syndrome. The CDR3 runs from the conserved cysteine through the conserved F or W. Fields, in order: J gene, D gene, V gene, clone size, CDR3 protein, CDR3 DNA. The D gene is left open where the match is weak. Clone size is not always given. Where it is, it says once, few, many or a class for expanded clones.

>TRBJ1-2|-|TRBV6-1|-
CASSEWLGYTF
TGTGCCAGCAGTGAGTGGCTGGGATACACCTTC
>TRBJ1-2|TRBD1|TRBV5-1|-
CASSLQGQGENGYTF
TGCGCCAGCAGCCTCCAGGGACAGGGAGAAAATGGCTACACCTTC
>TRBJ2-5|TRBD2|TRBV6-6|-
CASSHGLAGEETQYF
TGTGCCAGCAGCCACGGACTAGCGGGGGAGGAGACCCAGTACTTC
>TRBJ2-7|-|TRBV20-1|-
CSAASPTYEQYF
TGCAGTGCTGCTTCACCGACCTACGAGCAGTACTTC
>TRBJ2-5|-|TRBV2|-
CASSESKRGETQYF
TGTGCCAGCAGTGAGAGTAAACGGGGAGAGACCCAGTACTTC
>TRBJ2-7|-|TRBV27|-
CANREIPTGEQYF
TGTGCCAACAGAGAGATCCCCACAGGGGAGCAGTACTTC
>TRBJ1-1|TRBD1|TRBV30|-
CAWTRGRYTEAFF
TGTGCCTGGACCAGGGGGCGTTACACTGAAGCTTTCTTT
>TRBJ1-5|-|TRBV12-3/TRBV12-4|-
CASSSFTGLNQPQHF
TGTGCCAGCAGTTCGTTCACAGGGCTAAATCAGCCCCAGCATTTT
>TRBJ2-1|-|TRBV27|-
CASRLGAGNNEQFF
TGTGCCAGCAGACTAGGGGCGGGGAACAATGAGCAGTTCTTC
>TRBJ2-5|-|TRBV4-3|-
CASSQVPGLETQYF
TGCGCCAGCAGCCAAGTTCCCGGGTTGGAGACCCAGTACTTC
>TRBJ2-1|-|TRBV27|-
CASRTPYVHNEQFF
TGTGCCAGCCGAACCCCGTATGTCCACAATGAGCAGTTCTTC
>TRBJ2-1|-|TRBV12-3/TRBV12-4|-
CASSPSGEQFF
TGTGCCAGCAGTCCTTCCGGTGAGCAGTTCTTC
>TRBJ2-5|-|TRBV30|-
CAWSVPVQETQYF
TGTGCCTGGAGTGTACCAGTCCAAGAGACCCAGTACTTC
>TRBJ2-5|TRBD2|TRBV7-2|-
CASRLAGQETQYF
TGTGCCAGCAGACTAGCGGGACAAGAGACCCAGTACTTC
>TRBJ1-3|TRBD1|TRBV5-8|-
CASSLIGDRVF
TGTGCCAGCAGCTTGATAGGGGACAGAGTTTTT
>TRBJ1-5|-|TRBV30|-
CAWTADNQPQHF
TGTGCCTGGACAGCGGACAATCAGCCCCAGCATTTT
>TRBJ1-1|TRBD1|TRBV4-3|-
CASSQSQGGTEAFF
TGCGCCAGCAGCCAATCGCAGGGGGGGACTGAAGCTTTCTTT
>TRBJ2-1|-|TRBV6-5|-
CASSHHRDSYNEQFF
TGTGCCAGCAGTCATCACAGGGACTCCTACAATGAGCAGTTCTTC
>TRBJ2-6|-|TRBV7-2|-
CASSLNFPVSGANVLTF
TGTGCCAGCAGCTTAAACTTTCCGGTCTCCGGGGCCAACGTCCTGACTTTC
>TRBJ2-5|TRBD1|TRBV5-1|-
CASSLWGQGSEWETQYF
TGCGCCAGCAGCTTGTGGGGACAGGGGAGTGAGTGGGAGACCCAGTACTTC
>TRBJ2-3|-|TRBV24-1|once
CATSDLVASAGDSTDTQYF
TGTGCCACCAGTGATTTGGTGGCGTCGGCAGGGGATAGCACAGATACGCAGTATTTT
>TRBJ2-1|TRBD1|TRBV27|-
CASSLVGTGVDEQFF
TGTGCCAGCAGTTTGGTGGGGACAGGGGTCGATGAGCAGTTCTTC